One sample yielded the 29 T cell receptor beta chains listed below, sequenced in a study of Tregs in tolerant kidney transplant recipients. The method was immunoSEQ multiplex PCR; TCRdb's version includes in-frame clones alone and lacks a portion of them. The data hold roughly 66,000 clones, with about nine tenths observed a single time. The sequencing used CD8+ T cells from blood, collected before the transplant. These receptor sequences come from a human donor who received a combined kidney and bone marrow transplant.

This clone occurred once. An end of the junction does not agree with germline; a read error may underlie this. At the DNA level, this CDR3 is encoded by other sequences in the same sample as well. The chain joins TRBV28 to TRBJ1-6; 8 bases are a match to TRBD1. Per the germline V gene, CDR1 is MDHEN and CDR2 is SYDVKM. This CDR3 spans 16 amino acids. The CDR3 DNA follows: TGTGCCAGCACCCATTATGCTCGGGACAGGAATTCCCCCCTCCACTTT. This translates into CASTHYARDRNSPLHF.

The chain couples TRBV19 to TRBJ1-5, with D maybe TRBD1 (5 bases). Germline lookup yields CDR1 LNHDA and CDR2 SQIVND (reference sequence). The CDR3 has 14 residues. The germline V and J ends were trimmed by 6 bases and 3 bases, with 12 bases remaining between them. CDR3: CASRQRGFNQPQHF. The CDR3 DNA is TGTGCCAGTAGACAAAGGGGATTCAATCAGCCCCAGCATTTT. The whole variable domain, remainder taken from reference TRBV19 and TRBJ1-5, is DGGITQSPKYLFRKEGQNVTLSCEQNLNHDAMYWYRQDPGQGLRLIYYSQIVNDFQKGDIAEGYSVSREKKESFPLTVTSAQKNPTAFYLCASRQRGFNQPQHFGDGTRLSIL.

Details on this clone: The sample has other DNA sequences that encode this CDR3 too. The V call is TRBV27, the J call TRBJ1-6; possibly TRBD1 for D (6 bases). CDR1 and CDR2 from the germline V gene are MNHEY and SMNVEV (reference sequence). V shed 2 bases and J shed 0 bases, with 8 bases lying between them. The CDR3 is made up of 16 amino acids. The CDR3 loop reads CASSLQDSSYNSPLHF. The CDR3 DNA sequence: TGTGCCAGCAGTTTACAGGACAGCTCCTATAATTCACCCCTCCACTTT.

The V and J genes are TRBV18 and TRBJ1-1; 7 bases match TRBD1. V shed 5 bases, J shed 0 bases, and the junction held 6 bases outside the gene matches. CDR1 is KGHSH, CDR2 LQKENI, per germline. The CDR3 has 15 amino acids. The CDR3 protein is CASSTKGQMNTEAFF. The CDR3 DNA reads TGTGCCAGCTCAACAAAGGGACAGATGAACACTGAAGCTTTCTTT.

The chain uses TRBV5-1 and TRBJ2-7, with D possibly being TRBD1 (6 bases). Trimming took 4 bases from V and 5 from J, leaving 10 bases between them. CDR1 is SGHRS, CDR2 YFSETQ, per germline. The CDR3 has 12 amino acids. This chain's CDR3 is CASSARGHEQYF. DNA of the CDR3: TGCGCCAGCAGCGCCAGGGGACACGAGCAGTACTTC.

The CDR3: CSVDFLAGQFF. In DNA form, the CDR3 reads TGCAGCGTTGATTTTCTAGCCGGGCAGTTCTTC. The J gene is TRBJ2-1, the V gene TRBV29-1, with D possibly matching TRBD2 (5 bases). Germline V lookup: CDR1 SQVTM, CDR2 ANQGSEA. The length of the CDR3 is 11 residues. Trimming removed 3 bases at V and 12 bases at J, with 12 bases between.

This chain joins TRBV5-5 and TRBJ2-3; TRBD2 might be the D (6 bases). V was clipped by 7 bases and J by 6 bases, with 9 bases between them. Germline V gene sequence: CDR1 SGHKS, CDR2 YYEKEE (reference sequence). The CDR3 has 11 residues. In DNA form, the CDR3 reads TGTGCCAGCTTGGGGAGGGATACGCAGTATTTT. Translated: CASLGRDTQYF.

The chain joins TRBV29-1 to TRBJ2-1; TRBD2 matches at 7 bases. The CDR3 extends over 21 amino acids. V gave up 4 bases and J gave up 3 bases; unmatched junction bases: 27. Germline V CDR1 and CDR2: SQVTM, ANQGSEA. Here the CDR3 reads CSVVPDTPDSALARYYNEQFF. CDR3 sequence (DNA): TGCAGCGTTGTCCCCGACACTCCCGATTCGGCACTAGCGAGGTACTACAATGAGCAGTTCTTC.

The CDR3 region has the DNA TGCGCCAGCAGCCAAGATCGCGGGGCACCCTACGAGCAGTACTTC. It yields the protein CASSQDRGAPYEQYF. The V and J genes are TRBV4-3 and TRBJ2-7; D perhaps matches TRBD2 (6 bases). Looked up from germline, CDR1 is LGHNA and CDR2 is YSLEER. The CDR3 totals 15 residues. Trimming pared 0 bases from V and 2 bases from J, leaving 11 bases between.

This rearrangement joins TRBV4-1 to TRBJ2-1; D is uncertain. Germline V lookup: CDR1 MGHRA, CDR2 YSYEKL. Trimming pared 4 bases from V and 6 bases from J, leaving 10 bases between. The CDR3 contains 13 residues. CDR3 protein: CASSLGPSNEQFF. DNA for the CDR3: TGCGCCAGCAGCCTTGGGCCCTCCAATGAGCAGTTCTTC.

V usage is TRBV5-4 and J usage is TRBJ1-1; D is possibly TRBD1 (6 bases). The CDR3 covers 15 residues. Trimming took 2 bases from V and 7 from J, leaving 18 bases between them. Germline CDR1 and CDR2: SGHNT and YYREEE (reference sequence). CDR3: CASSLQGIEFSEAFF. CDR3 nucleotides: TGTGCCAGCAGCTTACAGGGTATCGAGTTTAGTGAAGCTTTCTTT.

Remarks on this clone: The junction shows a germline mismatch at one end, possibly a read error. At the DNA level, this CDR3 is encoded by other sequences in the same sample as well. This chain connects TRBV19 to TRBJ1-6; 7 bases are shared with TRBD1. CDR3 length equals 14 residues. The germline V gene encodes CDR1 LNHDA and CDR2 SQIVND (reference sequence). For the CDR3, the DNA is TGTGCCAGTAGTATTCAGGGGGTAAATTCCCCCCTCCACTTT. It specifies CASSIQGVNSPLHF.

This chain connects TRBV29-1 to TRBJ1-1; D remains unclear. V was pared by 6 bases and J by 6 bases, with 11 bases between. The CDR3 contains 11 residues. The germline V gene encodes CDR1 SQVTM and CDR2 ANQGSEA. This chain's CDR3 is CSVHPNPEAFF. CDR3 in DNA: TGCAGCGTCCACCCTAATCCTGAAGCTTTCTTT.

The CDR3 reads CASRSGTDTQYF. The CDR3 DNA follows: TGTGCCAGCAGATCGGGCACAGATACGCAGTATTTT. The V call is TRBV27, the J call TRBJ2-3; D is ambiguous. CDR3 size: 12 residues. Germline CDR1 and CDR2: MNHEY and SMNVEV (reference sequence). With 6 bases removed from V and 1 base from J, the gap between germline ends came to 5 bases.

This chain joins TRBV7-9 and TRBJ1-1, with a possible D match to TRBD1 (6 bases). Germline values: CDR1 SEHNR, CDR2 FQNEAQ (reference sequence). The V gene lost 5 bases and the J gene lost 6 bases, with 13 bases spanning the gap. CDR3 length equals 13 residues. The CDR3 region has the DNA TGTGCCAGCAGCGGACAGCCTCGGGCTGAAGCTTTCTTT. This codes for CASSGQPRAEAFF. The full variable domain, with the rest looked up from reference TRBV7-9 and TRBJ1-1, is DTGVSQNPRHKITKRGQNVTFRCDPISEHNRLYWYRQTLGQGPEFLTYFQNEAQLEKSRLLSDRFSAERPKGSFSTLEIQRTEQGDSAMYLCASSGQPRAEAFFGQGTRLTVV.

As DNA, the CDR3 is TGTGCCAGCAGCGCCAACAGGGTTAACTATGGCTACACCTTC. It codes for CASSANRVNYGYTF. The chain is built from TRBV9 and TRBJ1-2; D is perhaps TRBD1 (6 bases). CDR1 SGDLS and CDR2 YYNGEE come from the germline V gene. The CDR3 sequence is 14 residues long. Trimming cost V 3 bases and J 1 base, with 10 bases left between them.

The chain combines TRBV9 with TRBJ2-3; 9 bases map to TRBD1. The V gene's germline CDR1 is SGDLS and CDR2 YYNGEE. The CDR3 runs to 16 residues. V shed 3 bases and J 2 bases; nucleotides not matched to a gene: 7. The chain's CDR3 is CASSALTGGSTDTQYF. The CDR3 DNA reads as TGTGCCAGCAGCGCACTGACAGGGGGATCCACAGATACGCAGTATTTT.

This sequence joins TRBV28 and TRBJ2-6; TRBD1 aligns across 8 bases. The CDR3 contains 17 residues. V gave up 6 bases and J gave up 3 bases; unmatched junction bases: 10. Germline V CDR1 and CDR2: MDHEN, SYDVKM. CDR3 residues: CASSRDRGWVGANVLTF. CDR3 DNA: TGTGCCAGCAGCCGTGACAGGGGATGGGTTGGGGCCAACGTCCTGACTTTC.

This chain uses TRBV9 with TRBJ1-5, with 8 nucleotides matching TRBD1. V lost 3 bases and J lost 6; bases outside the gene matches: 5. The CDR3 length is 14 residues. Germline lookup yields CDR1 SGDLS and CDR2 YYNGEE. Here the CDR3 reads CASSGDRSGQPQHF. Here the CDR3 DNA reads TGTGCCAGCAGCGGGGACAGGTCGGGTCAGCCCCAGCATTTT.

This clone occurred a few times. The chain couples TRBV6-4 to TRBJ1-4; D unclear. The CDR3 consists of 15 residues. CDR1 is MRHNA and CDR2 is SNTAGT in the germline V gene. V gave up 0 bases and J gave up 2 bases, with 7 bases separating them. The CDR3 region is CASSDSYVTNEKLFF. As DNA, the CDR3 is TGTGCCAGCAGTGACTCTTATGTGACTAATGAAAAACTGTTTTTT.

This chain connects TRBV11-3 to TRBJ2-7, with 7 bases fitting TRBD1. Germline V gene sequence: CDR1 SGHNT, CDR2 YENEEA. Unmatched junction bases numbered 7, after V lost 5 bases and J lost 0 bases. The CDR3 sequence is 15 residues long. The CDR3 reads CASSVDREGSYEQYF. For the CDR3, the DNA is TGTGCCAGCAGCGTCGACAGGGAAGGCTCCTACGAGCAGTACTTC. The variable domain in full, with the rest retrieved from reference TRBV11-3 and TRBJ2-7, is EAGVVQSPRYKIIEKKQPVAFWCNPISGHNTLYWYLQNLGQGPELLIRYENEEAVDDSQLPKDRFSAERLKGVDSTLKIQPAELGDSAVYLCASSVDREGSYEQYFGPGTRLTVT.

V and J are TRBV6-5 and TRBJ2-5, with 10 bases lining up with TRBD2. Germline lookup yields CDR1 MNHEY and CDR2 SVGAGI. The CDR3 loop spans 14 amino acids. With V trimmed by 5 bases and J by 4 bases, 4 bases remained unmatched. CDR3 nucleotides: TGTGCCAGCAGTCCCCCTAGCGGGGGAGAGACCCAGTACTTC. Protein product: CASSPPSGGETQYF.

This clone was seen a single time. This sequence joins TRBV5-4 and TRBJ2-1, with TRBD2 identical over 8 bases. In germline, CDR1 is SGHNT, CDR2 YYREEE (reference sequence). V gave up 1 base and J gave up 7 bases; unmatched junction bases: 4. The CDR3 is made up of 14 amino acids. CDR3 sequence (DNA): TGTGCCAGCAGCTTGCGCGGGGGGAGGAATGAGCAGTTCTTC. This sequence encodes CASSLRGGRNEQFF.

In DNA form, the CDR3 reads TGTGCCAGCAGCCTACCGGCGGGCAATGAGCAGTTCTTC. Amino acids: CASSLPAGNEQFF. The J gene is TRBJ2-1, the V gene TRBV7-9, with a possible D match to TRBD2 (5 bases). The CDR3 has 13 residues. Germline V CDR1 and CDR2: SEHNR, FQNEAQ (reference sequence). Trimming removed 5 bases at V and 6 bases at J, with 11 bases between.

The rearrangement links TRBV27 to TRBJ2-1, with D possibly matching TRBD1 (6 bases). The CDR3 totals 19 residues. Deletions cut 4 bases from V and 0 bases from J, with 22 bases between. Per the germline V gene, CDR1 is MNHEY and CDR2 is SMNVEV (reference sequence). The CDR3 loop reads CASSYRVKHSSLSYNEQFF. CDR3 nucleotides: TGTGCCAGCAGTTACAGGGTAAAACACTCTAGTCTCTCCTACAATGAGCAGTTCTTC.

The chain is built from TRBV4-2 and TRBJ2-7, with TRBD2 matching 9 bases. Germline CDR1 LGHNA, CDR2 YNFKEQ. V was pared by 2 bases and J by 2 bases, with 4 bases of the junction left unmatched. There are 15 residues in the CDR3. This chain's CDR3 is CASSQTLAGTYEQYF. CDR3 DNA sequence: TGTGCCAGCAGCCAAACACTAGCGGGTACCTACGAGCAGTACTTC.

The chain combines TRBV30 with TRBJ2-1, with 9 positions matching TRBD2. With 8 bases clipped from V and 0 bases from J, the junction kept 5 bases outside the gene matches. Germline V gene sequence: CDR1 GTSNPN, CDR2 SVGIG (reference sequence). The CDR3 runs 14 residues. CDR3 amino acids: CAGLARSSYNEQFF. CDR3 DNA: TGTGCCGGACTAGCGCGAAGCTCCTACAATGAGCAGTTCTTC.

The chain combines TRBV19 with TRBJ2-2, with TRBD1 identical over 8 bases. The junction had 5 bases not matched to a gene; V was cut back by 8 bases and J by 3 bases. The CDR3 runs to 14 residues. The V gene's germline CDR1 is LNHDA and CDR2 SQIVND (reference sequence). CDR3 in DNA: TGTGCCAGTGAGCACAGGGGGTACACCGGGGAGCTGTTTTTT. Protein sequence: CASEHRGYTGELFF.

The chain joins TRBV7-9 to TRBJ1-1, with 10 bases fitting TRBD1. CDR3 length: 19 residues. The germline V gene encodes CDR1 SEHNR and CDR2 FQNEAQ (reference sequence). V lost 4 bases and J lost 6; bases outside the gene matches: 20. CDR3 sequence (DNA): TGTGCCAGCAGCTCCTCCTGGGACCACCCCGGGACAGGGGTTTCTGAAGCTTTCTTT. Translation: CASSSSWDHPGTGVSEAFF.